The rows below give T cell receptor beta chains drawn from one sample of a study of response to subunit inactivated influenza vaccine. TCRdb processed the RT-PCR reads anew with MiXCR; each CDR3 protein has one entry. The sample shows about 540,000 distinct CDR3 sequences, 13% to 15% of them seen only once. The specimen was PBMCs from blood, collected about 13 days after vaccination. These TCRs come from a man aged 45-60 years who received an inactivated influenza vaccine. Each CDR3 is given with its conserved first and last residue. Fields, in order: clone size, V gene, J gene, D gene, CDR3 DNA, CDR3 protein. A D gene is named only where the DNA matches it firmly. Expanded clones get a size class; other rows say once, few or many, or leave the size out.

clone size: .; V gene: TRBV19; J gene: TRBJ1-5; D gene: TRBD1; CDR3 DNA: TGTGCCAGTAGTGGGGGGACAGGGTACTATAGCAATCAGCCCCAGCATTTT; CDR3 protein: CASSGGTGYYSNQPQHF
clone size: .; V gene: TRBV7-9; J gene: TRBJ2-5; D gene: TRBD1; CDR3 DNA: TGTGCCAGCATCCCTCTTAAGGGGGCGAGAGACTTC; CDR3 protein: CASIPLKGARDF
clone size: .; V gene: TRBV10-3; J gene: TRBJ2-1; D gene: TRBD2; CDR3 DNA: TGTGCCATCAGTGAGTCCTTTGCGGGGGTCGACAATGAGCAGTTCTTC; CDR3 protein: CAISESFAGVDNEQFF
clone size: .; V gene: TRBV15; J gene: TRBJ2-7; D gene: TRBD1; CDR3 DNA: TGTGCCACCAGCGCAGGTCACAGGGGGCGATACGAGCAGTACTTC; CDR3 protein: CATSAGHRGRYEQYF
clone size: .; V gene: TRBV10-1; J gene: TRBJ1-1; D gene: TRBD1; CDR3 DNA: TGCGCCTGTCAAAGACAGGGTGGCACTGAAGCTTTCTTT; CDR3 protein: CACQRQGGTEAFF
clone size: few; V gene: TRBV10-3; J gene: TRBJ2-1; D gene: .; CDR3 DNA: TGTGCCACCCAGGGGGGCGGTCCTTTGACCTCCTACAATGAGCAGTTCTTC; CDR3 protein: CATQGGGPLTSYNEQFF
clone size: .; V gene: TRBV3-1; J gene: TRBJ1-2; D gene: .; CDR3 DNA: TGTGCCAGCAGCCAAGTCGATGTTGGCTACACCTTC; CDR3 protein: CASSQVDVGYTF
clone size: .; V gene: TRBV14; J gene: TRBJ2-7; D gene: TRBD2; CDR3 DNA: TGTGCCAGCAGCCAATGGACTAGCGCTCGGGTGCAGTACTTC; CDR3 protein: CASSQWTSARVQYF
clone size: .; V gene: TRBV7-9; J gene: TRBJ1-4; D gene: TRBD1; CDR3 DNA: TGTGCCAGCAGCTCGCTACAGGGGATTAATGAAAAACTGTTTTTT; CDR3 protein: CASSSLQGINEKLFF
clone size: many; V gene: TRBV12-3/TRBV12-4; J gene: TRBJ1-1; D gene: .; CDR3 DNA: TGTGCCAGCAGTTCCCGCCAGGGCTCGGAAGCTTTCTTT; CDR3 protein: CASSSRQGSEAFF
clone size: .; V gene: TRBV5-4; J gene: TRBJ2-7; D gene: .; CDR3 DNA: TGTGCCAGCAGCTTGGAGACTAAAGTGACGGACGAGCAGTACTTC; CDR3 protein: CASSLETKVTDEQYF
clone size: many; V gene: TRBV29-1; J gene: TRBJ2-7; D gene: .; CDR3 DNA: TGCAGCGTTGAAAGCGGCTACGAGCAGTACTTC; CDR3 protein: CSVESGYEQYF
clone size: .; V gene: TRBV9; J gene: TRBJ2-7; D gene: .; CDR3 DNA: TGTGCCAGCAGCGTAGTTGGAGCCCCTCTAGACGAGCAGTACTTC; CDR3 protein: CASSVVGAPLDEQYF
clone size: few; V gene: TRBV12-3/TRBV12-4; J gene: TRBJ1-2; D gene: .; CDR3 DNA: TGTGCCAGCAGCGCGGGGGACGGACTCTATGGCTACACCTTC; CDR3 protein: CASSAGDGLYGYTF
clone size: many; V gene: TRBV6-2/TRBV6-3; J gene: TRBJ2-7; D gene: .; CDR3 DNA: TGTGCCAGCAGCCAGATATACGAGCAGTACTTC; CDR3 protein: CASSQIYEQYF
clone size: few; V gene: TRBV5-1; J gene: TRBJ2-1; D gene: TRBD2; CDR3 DNA: TGCGCCAGCAGCTTTGCCGGTCTAGCGGGAGTTTACAATGAGCAGTTCTTC; CDR3 protein: CASSFAGLAGVYNEQFF
clone size: .; V gene: TRBV7-9; J gene: TRBJ1-2; D gene: .; CDR3 DNA: TGTGCCAGCAGGAGGGGAGGTTATGGCTACACCTTC; CDR3 protein: CASRRGGYGYTF
clone size: .; V gene: TRBV24-1; J gene: TRBJ2-5; D gene: TRBD1; CDR3 DNA: TGTGCCACCACGGGACAGACAGGGACCCAGTACTTC; CDR3 protein: CATTGQTGTQYF
clone size: few; V gene: TRBV29-1; J gene: TRBJ2-3; D gene: TRBD1; CDR3 DNA: TGCAGCGTTGACTACAGGGGAGAAATAGATACGCAGTATTTT; CDR3 protein: CSVDYRGEIDTQYF
clone size: few; V gene: TRBV10-3; J gene: TRBJ2-7; D gene: .; CDR3 DNA: TGTGCCATCAGCCAAGGTCGAGGGGCCGGGGACGAGCAGTACTTC; CDR3 protein: CAISQGRGAGDEQYF
clone size: .; V gene: TRBV12-3/TRBV12-4; J gene: TRBJ2-7; D gene: TRBD2; CDR3 DNA: TGTGCCAGCAGCCCTCGCCTAGCGGGGCCCCCGGACTTC; CDR3 protein: CASSPRLAGPPDF
clone size: .; V gene: TRBV4-2; J gene: TRBJ1-6; D gene: .; CDR3 DNA: TGTGCCAGCAGCAAATGGAGCGGCCCCCTCCACTTT; CDR3 protein: CASSKWSGPLHF
clone size: many; V gene: TRBV12-3/TRBV12-4; J gene: TRBJ2-3; D gene: .; CDR3 DNA: TGTGCCAGCAGGCTTAGGAGGACAGAAGTCACAGATACGCAGTATTTT; CDR3 protein: CASRLRRTEVTDTQYF
clone size: .; V gene: TRBV4-3; J gene: TRBJ2-2; D gene: .; CDR3 DNA: TGCGCCAGCAGCCCCCCGGGCAGGAACACCGGGGAGCTGTTTTTT; CDR3 protein: CASSPPGRNTGELFF
clone size: many; V gene: TRBV29-1; J gene: TRBJ1-3; D gene: .; CDR3 DNA: TGCAGCGTGGACCCGGGGGATGGAAACACCATATATTTT; CDR3 protein: CSVDPGDGNTIYF
clone size: once; V gene: TRBV27; J gene: TRBJ1-1; D gene: .; CDR3 DNA: TGTGCCAGCAGTTTGAAGGGATTCGGGACTGAAGCTTTCTTT; CDR3 protein: CASSLKGFGTEAFF
clone size: few; V gene: TRBV20-1; J gene: TRBJ2-1; D gene: .; CDR3 DNA: TGCAGTGCTCCCCGGGGACCTGCTGAACCTGAGCAGTTCTTC; CDR3 protein: CSAPRGPAEPEQFF
clone size: many; V gene: TRBV24-1; J gene: TRBJ2-7; D gene: .; CDR3 DNA: TGTGCCACCAGTGATTCCAGAAGCGCCGAGCAGTACTTC; CDR3 protein: CATSDSRSAEQYF
clone size: few; V gene: TRBV12-3/TRBV12-4; J gene: TRBJ1-3; D gene: .; CDR3 DNA: TGTGCCAGCAGCGTGGCCCCGAGCTCTGGAAACACCATATATTTT; CDR3 protein: CASSVAPSSGNTIYF
clone size: few; V gene: TRBV21-1; J gene: TRBJ1-6; D gene: .; CDR3 DNA: TGTGCCAGCAGCAAATGCGTGAAATCACCCCTCCACTTT; CDR3 protein: CASSKCVKSPLHF
clone size: few; V gene: TRBV28; J gene: TRBJ2-7; D gene: .; CDR3 DNA: TGTGCCAGCAGGGCAGACAGGCGCAATACCTACGAGCAGTACTTC; CDR3 protein: CASRADRRNTYEQYF
clone size: .; V gene: TRBV5-1; J gene: TRBJ1-5; D gene: .; CDR3 DNA: TGCGCCAGCAGTCCTGGGGTGTCTGAAGTCCAGCCCCAGCATTTT; CDR3 protein: CASSPGVSEVQPQHF
clone size: .; V gene: TRBV5-6; J gene: TRBJ2-5; D gene: TRBD2; CDR3 DNA: TGTGCCAGCAGCAGTCTAGCGGGAGAGTCAAGAGAGACCCAGTACTTC; CDR3 protein: CASSSLAGESRETQYF
clone size: .; V gene: TRBV4-3; J gene: TRBJ2-7; D gene: .; CDR3 DNA: TGCGCCAGCAGCCAACGTTCCGGTGGCGAGCAGTACTTC; CDR3 protein: CASSQRSGGEQYF
clone size: .; V gene: TRBV20-1; J gene: TRBJ1-1; D gene: .; CDR3 DNA: TGCAGTGCCCAAAAGGGGGGCGCGGCAACTGAAGCTTTCTTT; CDR3 protein: CSAQKGGAATEAFF
clone size: many; V gene: TRBV12-3/TRBV12-4; J gene: TRBJ2-3; D gene: .; CDR3 DNA: TGTGCCAGCAGTTTAGGTTTAGGGAGCACAGATACGCAGTATTTT; CDR3 protein: CASSLGLGSTDTQYF
clone size: few; V gene: TRBV5-5; J gene: TRBJ1-6; D gene: TRBD1; CDR3 DNA: TGTGCCAGCAGCCGGGACAGGGGCTCACCCCTCCACTTT; CDR3 protein: CASSRDRGSPLHF
clone size: .; V gene: TRBV29-1; J gene: TRBJ2-5; D gene: .; CDR3 DNA: TGCAGCGTGACCGACTGGGTTGAGCGCTCGGAGACCCAGTACTTC; CDR3 protein: CSVTDWVERSETQYF
clone size: .; V gene: TRBV10-3; J gene: TRBJ1-1; D gene: .; CDR3 DNA: TGTGCCATTTCCAGGGCGGGGCCGAGCACTGAAGCTTTCTTT; CDR3 protein: CAISRAGPSTEAFF
clone size: many; V gene: TRBV11-2; J gene: TRBJ1-1; D gene: .; CDR3 DNA: TGTGCCAGCAGTGCGCGGTACACTGAAGCTTTCTTT; CDR3 protein: CASSARYTEAFF
clone size: .; V gene: TRBV7-9; J gene: TRBJ2-5; D gene: .; CDR3 DNA: TGTGCCAGCAGCTTAATCCAGGATAGCAGGGAGACCCAGTACTTC; CDR3 protein: CASSLIQDSRETQYF
clone size: few; V gene: TRBV6-5; J gene: TRBJ2-5; D gene: .; CDR3 DNA: TGTGCCAGCAGTTACTCGAAGACGACAGTACAAGAGACCCAGTACTTC; CDR3 protein: CASSYSKTTVQETQYF
clone size: few; V gene: TRBV20-1; J gene: TRBJ2-1; D gene: .; CDR3 DNA: TGCAGTGCTAGCACGGGGGACAATGAGCAGTTCTTC; CDR3 protein: CSASTGDNEQFF
clone size: .; V gene: TRBV7-9; J gene: TRBJ2-5; D gene: .; CDR3 DNA: TGTGCCAGCAGCTTAGCGGAGGTGGGCCAAGAGACCCAGTACTTC; CDR3 protein: CASSLAEVGQETQYF
clone size: .; V gene: TRBV7-2; J gene: TRBJ2-7; D gene: .; CDR3 DNA: TGTGCCAGCAGCTTGCCTCGTCAGACCTACGAGCAGTACTTC; CDR3 protein: CASSLPRQTYEQYF
clone size: few; V gene: TRBV20-1; J gene: TRBJ2-3; D gene: .; CDR3 DNA: TGCAGTGCTAGTCAAAACACAGATACGCAGTATTTT; CDR3 protein: CSASQNTDTQYF
clone size: many; V gene: TRBV7-2; J gene: TRBJ1-5; D gene: .; CDR3 DNA: TGTGCCAGCAGCTTAGCTTGGGTTAGCAATCAGCCCCAGCATTTT; CDR3 protein: CASSLAWVSNQPQHF
clone size: .; V gene: TRBV6-1; J gene: TRBJ2-7; D gene: .; CDR3 DNA: TGTGCCAGTCAAGCGGACAGCGGTATATACTACGAGCAGTACTTC; CDR3 protein: CASQADSGIYYEQYF
clone size: .; V gene: TRBV30; J gene: TRBJ2-1; D gene: TRBD2; CDR3 DNA: TGTGCCCTTAGGGCGGGAGGAGGCTACAATGAGCAGTTCTTC; CDR3 protein: CALRAGGGYNEQFF
clone size: .; V gene: TRBV20-1; J gene: TRBJ1-5; D gene: .; CDR3 DNA: TGCAGTGCACGGATCGGGCGGAGCAATCAGCCCCAGCATTTT; CDR3 protein: CSARIGRSNQPQHF
clone size: .; V gene: TRBV4-3; J gene: TRBJ2-1; D gene: .; CDR3 DNA: TGCGCCAGCAGCCAAGATGCAAGTAGTGAGCAGTTCTTC; CDR3 protein: CASSQDASSEQFF
clone size: few; V gene: TRBV29-1; J gene: TRBJ1-1; D gene: .; CDR3 DNA: TGCAGCGTGTCAGGGGTTGGCACTGAAGCTTTCTTT; CDR3 protein: CSVSGVGTEAFF
clone size: many; V gene: TRBV5-6; J gene: TRBJ1-5; D gene: .; CDR3 DNA: TGTGCCAGCAGCTTAGGGTACGGCAATCAGCCCCAGCATTTT; CDR3 protein: CASSLGYGNQPQHF
clone size: few; V gene: TRBV28; J gene: TRBJ2-1; D gene: TRBD2; CDR3 DNA: TGTGCCAGCAGCCGCTCTCTAGCGGGGATACGCAATGAGCAGTTCTTC; CDR3 protein: CASSRSLAGIRNEQFF
clone size: few; V gene: TRBV5-1; J gene: TRBJ2-3; D gene: TRBD2; CDR3 DNA: TGCGCCAGCAGCTTTGAGCGGGGGGCCAGCACAGATACGCAGTATTTT; CDR3 protein: CASSFERGASTDTQYF